This is a list of T cell receptor beta chains from one sample in a study of T cell changes during pregnancy in multiple sclerosis. TCRdb keeps only in-frame clones here, not all; method: immunoSEQ multiplex PCR. Here the sample spans about 35,000 clones, around 90% being singletons. Sequencing used peripheral blood, obtained in the third trimester of pregnancy. The receptors derive from a female donor in good health, enrolled as a control in a pregnancy study. Each CDR3 is given with its conserved first and last residue. Fields, in order: V gene, CDR3 length, J gene, CDR3 protein.

v_call: TRBV12-5; cdr3_length: 15; j_call: TRBJ1-2; cdr3_aa: CASGLPTGERAGYTF
v_call: TRBV29-1; cdr3_length: 16; j_call: TRBJ2-3; cdr3_aa: CSVGGGAGRYTDTQYF
v_call: TRBV7-8; cdr3_length: 14; j_call: TRBJ2-7; cdr3_aa: CASSLGGQPHEQYF
v_call: TRBV4-2; cdr3_length: 17; j_call: TRBJ2-2; cdr3_aa: CASSQGSGGADTGELFF
v_call: TRBV30; cdr3_length: 13; j_call: TRBJ1-5; cdr3_aa: CAWSRQGSQPQHF
v_call: TRBV2; cdr3_length: 16; j_call: TRBJ1-5; cdr3_aa: CASSKITGVKDQPQHF
v_call: TRBV5-4; cdr3_length: 16; j_call: TRBJ2-7; cdr3_aa: CASSSGQGRESYEQYF
v_call: TRBV4-3; cdr3_length: 16; j_call: TRBJ2-3; cdr3_aa: CASSQSTGGWTDTQYF
v_call: TRBV5-1; cdr3_length: 19; j_call: TRBJ1-1; cdr3_aa: CASSLISPGTLGVPTEAFF
v_call: TRBV10-3; cdr3_length: 16; j_call: TRBJ2-7; cdr3_aa: CAISEGGRGRAYEQYF
v_call: TRBV30; cdr3_length: 15; j_call: TRBJ2-7; cdr3_aa: CAWSAGTGGSYEQYF
v_call: TRBV15; cdr3_length: 16; j_call: TRBJ1-5; cdr3_aa: CATSRVRDSYIKPQHF
v_call: TRBV5-6; cdr3_length: 15; j_call: TRBJ2-7; cdr3_aa: CASSAGLAGGYEQYF
v_call: TRBV7-8; cdr3_length: 17; j_call: TRBJ1-4; cdr3_aa: CASSLGMGLWDNEKLFF